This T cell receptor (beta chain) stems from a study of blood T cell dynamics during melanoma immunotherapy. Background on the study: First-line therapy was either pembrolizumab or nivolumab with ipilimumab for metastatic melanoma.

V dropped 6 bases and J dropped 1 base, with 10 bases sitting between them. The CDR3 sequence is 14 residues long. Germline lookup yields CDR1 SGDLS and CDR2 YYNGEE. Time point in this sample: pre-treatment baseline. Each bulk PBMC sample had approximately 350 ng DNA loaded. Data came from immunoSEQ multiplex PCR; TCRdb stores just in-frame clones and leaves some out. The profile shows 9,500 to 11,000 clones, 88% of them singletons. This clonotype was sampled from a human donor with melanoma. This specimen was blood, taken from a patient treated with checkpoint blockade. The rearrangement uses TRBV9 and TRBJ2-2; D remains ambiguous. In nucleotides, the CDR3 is TGTGCCAGCACCCAACAGTGGAACACCGGGGAGCTGTTTTTT. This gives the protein CASTQQWNTGELFF.